A single sample gave rise to the 12 T cell receptor beta chains below, sequenced in a study of T cell changes during pregnancy in multiple sclerosis. Here immunoSEQ multiplex PCR was the method, and the copy in TCRdb shows in-frame clones only, minus some. This sample has 130,000 or so clones, with around 95% found just once. Sequenced material: peripheral blood, taken after pregnancy. Receptor source: a female donor with multiple sclerosis, enrolled in a pregnancy study.

V and J are TRBV28 and TRBJ2-1; 8 bases are shared with TRBD1. Per the germline V gene, CDR1 is MDHEN and CDR2 is SYDVKM. The V and J ends lost 5 bases and 4 bases, in that order; junction bases with no gene match: 10. The CDR3 covers 16 residues. The CDR3 here is CASSLRDRFYYNEQFF. The DNA of the CDR3 is TGTGCCAGCAGTCTCAGGGACAGGTTCTATTACAATGAGCAGTTCTTC.

This chain uses TRBV28 with TRBJ2-3; TRBD1 might be the D (6 bases). The V and J ends lost 5 bases and 1 base respectively, with 13 bases between them. The CDR3 loop spans 15 amino acids. The V gene's germline CDR1 is MDHEN and CDR2 SYDVKM. The CDR3 loop is CASSPRTEGTDTQYF. The CDR3 region has the DNA TGTGCCAGCAGTCCCCGGACAGAGGGCACAGATACGCAGTATTTT.

J is TRBJ2-5 and V is TRBV5-1; D possibly corresponds to TRBD2 (5 bases). CDR1 and CDR2 (germline): SGHRS, YFSETQ. The CDR3 runs to 14 residues. Trimming pared 0 bases from V and 3 bases from J, leaving 9 bases between. CDR3 DNA sequence: TGCGCCAGCAGCTTGGACAGCGGAAAAGAGACCCAGTACTTC. Translation: CASSLDSGKETQYF.

The chain couples TRBV5-1 to TRBJ2-5; 10 nucleotides line up with TRBD1. The germline CDR1 and CDR2 sequences are SGHRS and YFSETQ. This CDR3 spans 15 amino acids. V trimming: 0 bases; J trimming: 3 bases; junction bases outside the gene matches: 2. CDR3 protein: CASSLEGTGEETQYF. The DNA of the CDR3 is TGCGCCAGCAGCTTGGAAGGGACAGGGGAAGAGACCCAGTACTTC. The full variable domain, completed using reference TRBV5-1 and TRBJ2-5, is KAGVTQTPRYLIKTRGQQVTLSCSPISGHRSVSWYQQTPGQGLQFLFEYFSETQRNKGNFPGRFSGRQFSNSRSEMNVSTLELGDSALYLCASSLEGTGEETQYFGPGTRLLVL.

This sequence joins TRBV5-4 and TRBJ1-2, with 9 bases identical to TRBD1. The V gene's germline CDR1 is SGHNT and CDR2 YYREEE (reference sequence). This CDR3 region has 16 residues. The V and J ends lost 4 bases and 4 bases, in that order; junction bases with no gene match: 11. CDR3 in amino acids: CASSEITGGPLYGYTF. As DNA, the CDR3 is TGTGCCAGCAGCGAAATCACAGGGGGCCCCCTCTATGGCTACACCTTC.

The genes are TRBV6-1 and TRBJ2-7; 7 bases match TRBD2. Germline values: CDR1 MNHNS, CDR2 SASEGT. The length of the CDR3 is 15 residues. V lost 6 bases to trimming and J lost 2 bases; unmatched junction nucleotides: 10. The CDR3 DNA reads as TGTGCCAGCAGCGGACTAGTTGTACCTCCCTACGAGCAGTACTTC. Its translation: CASSGLVVPPYEQYF.

The rearrangement links TRBV5-1 to TRBJ2-4; the D gene is possibly TRBD2 (5 bases). CDR1 and CDR2 (germline): SGHRS, YFSETQ. Trimming pared 5 bases from V and 0 bases from J, leaving 9 bases between. This CDR3 region has 14 residues. CDR3 amino acids: CASSPGIAKNIQYF. Here the CDR3 DNA reads TGCGCCAGCAGTCCGGGGATAGCCAAAAACATTCAGTACTTC.

The rearrangement links TRBV5-6 to TRBJ2-7, with D possibly matching TRBD1 (5 bases). This CDR3 has 14 amino acids. Trimming took off 6 bases at V and 2 bases at J, with 15 bases between the two ends. In germline, CDR1 is SGHDT, CDR2 YYEEEE. CDR3 DNA sequence: TGTGCCAGCACCCGAATCGACAGCCCCTACGAGCAGTACTTC. Protein: CASTRIDSPYEQYF.

The gene calls are TRBV7-2 and TRBJ1-2; 8 nucleotides line up with TRBD1. Trimming cost V 4 bases and J 4 bases; bases outside gene matches: 2. The CDR3 consists of 13 residues. The germline V gene has CDR1 SGHTA and CDR2 FQGNSA. The CDR3 bases are TGTGCCAGCAGCTACACAGGGGGCTATGGCTACACCTTC. It specifies CASSYTGGYGYTF.

The genes are TRBV29-1 and TRBJ2-5; tentatively, D is TRBD2 (6 bases). This CDR3 is built from 10 residues. In germline, CDR1 is SQVTM, CDR2 ANQGSEA. The V gene lost 7 bases and the J gene lost 5 bases, with 8 bases spanning the gap. The CDR3 region is CSAGGETQYF. The CDR3 region has the DNA TGCAGCGCCGGGGGTGAGACCCAGTACTTC.

The gene calls are TRBV4-2 and TRBJ1-1, with 9 bases matching TRBD1. J lost 5 bases, V lost 4 bases, and 8 bases had no gene match. The CDR3 spans 15 residues. Germline lookup yields CDR1 LGHNA and CDR2 YNFKEQ. CDR3 nucleotide sequence: TGTGCCAGCAGCCGAGTACAGGGGGCCGGAACTGAAGCTTTCTTT. Translation: CASSRVQGAGTEAFF.

This clone occurred once. This rearrangement joins TRBV6-6 to TRBJ1-2, with 8 positions matching TRBD1. Germline values: CDR1 MNHNY, CDR2 SVGAGI (reference sequence). V lost 5 bases to trimming and J lost 9 bases; unmatched junction nucleotides: 8. CDR3 size: 13 residues. The CDR3 loop is CASSNPDRECYTF. Written as DNA, the CDR3 is TGTGCCAGCAGTAACCCGGACAGGGAATGCTACACCTTC.